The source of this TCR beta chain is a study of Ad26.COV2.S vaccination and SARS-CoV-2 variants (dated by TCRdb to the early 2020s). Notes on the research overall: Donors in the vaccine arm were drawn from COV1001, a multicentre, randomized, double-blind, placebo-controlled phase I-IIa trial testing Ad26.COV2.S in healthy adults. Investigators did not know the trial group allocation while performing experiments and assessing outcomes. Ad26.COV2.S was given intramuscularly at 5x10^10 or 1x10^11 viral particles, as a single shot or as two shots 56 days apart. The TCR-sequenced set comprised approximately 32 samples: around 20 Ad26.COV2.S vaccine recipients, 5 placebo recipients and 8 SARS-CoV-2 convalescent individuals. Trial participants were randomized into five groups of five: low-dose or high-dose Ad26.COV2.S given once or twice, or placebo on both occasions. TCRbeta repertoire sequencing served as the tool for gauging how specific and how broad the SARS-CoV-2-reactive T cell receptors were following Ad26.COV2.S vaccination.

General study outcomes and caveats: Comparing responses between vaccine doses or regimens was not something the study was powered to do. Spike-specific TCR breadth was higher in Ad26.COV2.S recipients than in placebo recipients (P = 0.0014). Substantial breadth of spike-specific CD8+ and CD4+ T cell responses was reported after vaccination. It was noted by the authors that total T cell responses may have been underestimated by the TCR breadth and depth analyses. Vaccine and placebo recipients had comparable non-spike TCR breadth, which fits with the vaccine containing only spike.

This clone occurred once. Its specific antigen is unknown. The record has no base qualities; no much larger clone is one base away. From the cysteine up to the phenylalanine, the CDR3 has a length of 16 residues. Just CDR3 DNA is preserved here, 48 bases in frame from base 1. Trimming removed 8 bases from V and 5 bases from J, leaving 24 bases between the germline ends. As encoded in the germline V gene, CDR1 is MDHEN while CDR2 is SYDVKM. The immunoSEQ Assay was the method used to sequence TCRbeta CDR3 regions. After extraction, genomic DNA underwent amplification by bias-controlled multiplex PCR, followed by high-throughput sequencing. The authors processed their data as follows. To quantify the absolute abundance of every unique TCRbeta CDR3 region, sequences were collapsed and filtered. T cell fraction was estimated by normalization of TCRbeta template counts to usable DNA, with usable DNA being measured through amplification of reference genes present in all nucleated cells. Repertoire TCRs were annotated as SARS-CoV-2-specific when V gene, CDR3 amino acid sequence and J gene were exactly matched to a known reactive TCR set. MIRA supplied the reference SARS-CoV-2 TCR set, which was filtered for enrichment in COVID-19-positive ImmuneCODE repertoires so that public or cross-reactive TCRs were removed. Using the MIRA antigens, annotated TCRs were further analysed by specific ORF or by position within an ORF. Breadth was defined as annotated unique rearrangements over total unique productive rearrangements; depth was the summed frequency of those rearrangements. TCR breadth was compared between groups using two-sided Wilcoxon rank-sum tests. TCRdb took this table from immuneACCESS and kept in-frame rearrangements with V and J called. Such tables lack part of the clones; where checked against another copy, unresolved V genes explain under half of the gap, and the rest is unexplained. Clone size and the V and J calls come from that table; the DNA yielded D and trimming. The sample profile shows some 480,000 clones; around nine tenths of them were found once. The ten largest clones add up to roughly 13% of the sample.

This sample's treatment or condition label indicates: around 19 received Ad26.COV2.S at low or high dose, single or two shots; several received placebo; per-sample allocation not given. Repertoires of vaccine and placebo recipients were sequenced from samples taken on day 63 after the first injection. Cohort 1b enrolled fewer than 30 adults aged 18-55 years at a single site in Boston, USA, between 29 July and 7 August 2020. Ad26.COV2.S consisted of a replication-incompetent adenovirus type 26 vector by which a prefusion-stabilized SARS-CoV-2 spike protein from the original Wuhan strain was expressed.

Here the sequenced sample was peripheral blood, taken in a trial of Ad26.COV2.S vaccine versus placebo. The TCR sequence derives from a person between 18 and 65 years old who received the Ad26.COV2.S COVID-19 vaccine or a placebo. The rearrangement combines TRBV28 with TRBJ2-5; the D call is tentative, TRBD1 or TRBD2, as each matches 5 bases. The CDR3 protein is CASEGWQIQAGETQYF. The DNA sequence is TGTGCCAGCGAGGGGTGGCAAATCCAGGCTGGGGAGACCCAGTACTTC.